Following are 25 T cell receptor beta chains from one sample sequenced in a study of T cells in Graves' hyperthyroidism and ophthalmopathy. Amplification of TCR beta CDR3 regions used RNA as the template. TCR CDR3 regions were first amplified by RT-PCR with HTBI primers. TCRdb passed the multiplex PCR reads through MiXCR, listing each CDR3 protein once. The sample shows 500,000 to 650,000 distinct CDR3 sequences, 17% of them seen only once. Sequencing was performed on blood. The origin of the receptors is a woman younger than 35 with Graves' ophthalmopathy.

In DNA form, the CDR3 reads TGTGCCAGCAGCTCCTTTACGCCAGGGGCCACAGATACGCAGTATTTT. Amino acids: CASSSFTPGATDTQYF. The chain is built from TRBV12-3 or TRBV12-4 and TRBJ2-3; TRBD1 is a possible D gene (6 bases). This CDR3 contains 16 residues. V lost 6 bases to trimming and J lost 2 bases, with 18 bases between them.

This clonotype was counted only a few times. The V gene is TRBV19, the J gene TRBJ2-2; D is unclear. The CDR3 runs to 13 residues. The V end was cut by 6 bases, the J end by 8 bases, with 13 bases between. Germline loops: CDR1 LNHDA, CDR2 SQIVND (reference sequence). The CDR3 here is CASRNPRTGELFF. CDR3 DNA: TGTGCCAGTAGGAATCCAAGAACAGGGGAGCTGTTTTTT. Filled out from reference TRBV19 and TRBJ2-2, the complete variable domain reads DGGITQSPKYLFRKEGQNVTLSCEQNLNHDAMYWYRQDPGQGLRLIYYSQIVNDFQKGDIAEGYSVSREKKESFPLTVTSAQKNPTAFYLCASRNPRTGELFFGEGSRLTVL.

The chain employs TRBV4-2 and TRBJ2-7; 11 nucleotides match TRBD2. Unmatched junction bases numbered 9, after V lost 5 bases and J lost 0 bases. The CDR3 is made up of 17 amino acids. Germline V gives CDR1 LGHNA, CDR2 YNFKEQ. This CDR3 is CASSKGLAETSSYEQYF. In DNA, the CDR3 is TGTGCCAGCAGCAAGGGACTAGCGGAGACATCCTCCTACGAGCAGTACTTC.

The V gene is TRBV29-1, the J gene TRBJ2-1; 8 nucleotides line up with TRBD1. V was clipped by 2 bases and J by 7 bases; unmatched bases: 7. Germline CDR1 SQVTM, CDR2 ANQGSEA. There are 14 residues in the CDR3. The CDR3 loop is CSVEPDRGWNEQFF. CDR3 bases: TGCAGCGTTGAACCTGACAGGGGTTGGAATGAGCAGTTCTTC.

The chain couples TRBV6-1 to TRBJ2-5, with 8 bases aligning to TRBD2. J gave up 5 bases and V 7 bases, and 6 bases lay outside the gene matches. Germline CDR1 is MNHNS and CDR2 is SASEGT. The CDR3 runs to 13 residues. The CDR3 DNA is TGTGCCAGCAAGCCCCCGGGGGGGGAGACCCAGTACTTC. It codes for CASKPPGGETQYF.

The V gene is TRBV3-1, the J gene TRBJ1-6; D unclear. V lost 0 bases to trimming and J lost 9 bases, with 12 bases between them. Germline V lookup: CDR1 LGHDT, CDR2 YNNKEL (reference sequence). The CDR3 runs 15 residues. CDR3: CASSQDSGLGSPLHF. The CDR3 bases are TGTGCCAGCAGCCAAGATTCCGGGTTAGGTTCACCCCTCCACTTT. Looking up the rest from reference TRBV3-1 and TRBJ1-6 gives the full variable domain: DTAVSQTPKYLVTQMGNDKSIKCEQNLGHDTMYWYKQDSKKFLKIMFSYNNKELIINETVPNRFSPKSPDKAHLNLHINSLELGDSAVYFCASSQDSGLGSPLHFGNGTRLTVT.

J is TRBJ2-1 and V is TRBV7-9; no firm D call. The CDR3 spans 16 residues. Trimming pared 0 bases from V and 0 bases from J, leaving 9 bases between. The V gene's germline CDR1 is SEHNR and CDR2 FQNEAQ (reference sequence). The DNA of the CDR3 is TGTGCCAGCAGCTTAGCTAGCCTAAGCTCCTACAATGAGCAGTTCTTC. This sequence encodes CASSLASLSSYNEQFF.

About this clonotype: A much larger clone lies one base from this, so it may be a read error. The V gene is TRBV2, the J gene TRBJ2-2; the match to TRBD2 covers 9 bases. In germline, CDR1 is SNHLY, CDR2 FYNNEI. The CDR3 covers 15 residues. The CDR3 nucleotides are TGTGCCAGCACTTTGACTAGCGGTAACACCCGGGAGCTGTTTTTT. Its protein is CASTLTSGNTRELFF.

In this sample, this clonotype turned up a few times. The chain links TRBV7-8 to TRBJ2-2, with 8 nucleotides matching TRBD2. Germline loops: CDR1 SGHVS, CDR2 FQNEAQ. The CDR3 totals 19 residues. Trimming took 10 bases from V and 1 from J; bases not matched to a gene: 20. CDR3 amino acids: CATRQDLLADKGNTGELFF. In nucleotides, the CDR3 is TGTGCCACAAGACAGGATCTACTAGCGGATAAAGGGAACACCGGGGAGCTGTTTTTT.

CDR3: CSVEGPVSYEQYF. CDR3 DNA: TGCAGCGTTGAGGGACCGGTTTCCTACGAGCAGTACTTC. The V call is TRBV29-1, the J call TRBJ2-7; tentatively, D is TRBD1 or TRBD2 (5 bases each). Germline CDR1 is SQVTM and CDR2 is ANQGSEA. The CDR3 sequence is 13 residues long. V dropped 3 bases and J dropped 1 base, with 10 bases sitting between them.

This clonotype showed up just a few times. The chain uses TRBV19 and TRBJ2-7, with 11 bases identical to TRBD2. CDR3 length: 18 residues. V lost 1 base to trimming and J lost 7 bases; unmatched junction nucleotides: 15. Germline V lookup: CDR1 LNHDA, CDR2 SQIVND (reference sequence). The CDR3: CASSIGAETSGTGGEQYF. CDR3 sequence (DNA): TGTGCCAGTAGTATAGGAGCCGAGACTAGCGGGACCGGAGGAGAGCAGTACTTC.

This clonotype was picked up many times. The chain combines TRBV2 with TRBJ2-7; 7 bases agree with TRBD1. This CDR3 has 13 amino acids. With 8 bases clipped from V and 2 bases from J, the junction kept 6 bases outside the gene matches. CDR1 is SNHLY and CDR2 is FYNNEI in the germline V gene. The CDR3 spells CASGYDRAYEQYF. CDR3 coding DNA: TGTGCCAGCGGCTACGACAGGGCCTACGAGCAGTACTTC.

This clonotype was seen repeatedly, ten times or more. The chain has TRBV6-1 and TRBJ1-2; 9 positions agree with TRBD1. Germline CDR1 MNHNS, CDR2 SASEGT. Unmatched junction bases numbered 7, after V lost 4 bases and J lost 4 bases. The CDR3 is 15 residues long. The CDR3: CASSGGQGDGYGYTF. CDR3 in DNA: TGTGCCAGCAGTGGGGGACAGGGCGACGGCTATGGCTACACCTTC.

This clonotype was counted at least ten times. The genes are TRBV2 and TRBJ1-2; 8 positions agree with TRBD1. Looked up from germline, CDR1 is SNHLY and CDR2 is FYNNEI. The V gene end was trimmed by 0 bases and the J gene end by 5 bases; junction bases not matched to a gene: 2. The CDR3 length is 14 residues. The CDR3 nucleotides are TGTGCCAGCAGTGAAGCGCAGGGGGCGTATGGCTACACCTTC. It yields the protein CASSEAQGAYGYTF.

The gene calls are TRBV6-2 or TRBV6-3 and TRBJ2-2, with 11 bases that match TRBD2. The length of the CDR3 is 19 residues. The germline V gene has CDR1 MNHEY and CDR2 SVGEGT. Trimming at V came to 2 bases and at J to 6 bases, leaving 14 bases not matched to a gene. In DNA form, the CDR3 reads TGTGCCAGCAGTTACCCGGGGACTAGCGGTTTTCGGGTCCCCGGGGAGCTGTTTTTT. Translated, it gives CASSYPGTSGFRVPGELFF.

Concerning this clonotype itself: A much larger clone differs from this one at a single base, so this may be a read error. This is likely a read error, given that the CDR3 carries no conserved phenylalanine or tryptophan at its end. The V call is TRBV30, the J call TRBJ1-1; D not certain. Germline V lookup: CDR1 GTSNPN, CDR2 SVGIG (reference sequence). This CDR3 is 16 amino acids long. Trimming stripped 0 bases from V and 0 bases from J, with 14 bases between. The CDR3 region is CAWSVPPGLLNTEAFL. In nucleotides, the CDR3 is TGTGCCTGGAGTGTACCTCCCGGCCTTTTGAACACTGAAGCTTTCCTT.

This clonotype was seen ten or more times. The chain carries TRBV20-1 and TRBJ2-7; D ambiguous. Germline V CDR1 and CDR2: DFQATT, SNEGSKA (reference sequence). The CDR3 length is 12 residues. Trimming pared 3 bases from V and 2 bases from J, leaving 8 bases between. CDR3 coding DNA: TGCAGTGCTAGTAGGGCTACCTACGAGCAGTACTTC. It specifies CSASRATYEQYF.

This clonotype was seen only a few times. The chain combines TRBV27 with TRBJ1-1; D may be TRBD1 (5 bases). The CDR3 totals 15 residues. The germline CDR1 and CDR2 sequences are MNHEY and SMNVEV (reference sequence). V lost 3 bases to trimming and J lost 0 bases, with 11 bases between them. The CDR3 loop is CASSLGDPLNTEAFF. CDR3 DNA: TGTGCCAGCAGTTTGGGGGATCCCCTGAACACTGAAGCTTTCTTT.

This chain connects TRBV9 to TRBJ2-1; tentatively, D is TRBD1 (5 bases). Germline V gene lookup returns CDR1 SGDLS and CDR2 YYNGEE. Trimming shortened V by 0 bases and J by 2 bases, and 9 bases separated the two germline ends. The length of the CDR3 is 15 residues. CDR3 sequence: CASSVEADTYNEQFF. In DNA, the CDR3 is TGTGCCAGCAGCGTAGAGGCGGACACCTACAATGAGCAGTTCTTC. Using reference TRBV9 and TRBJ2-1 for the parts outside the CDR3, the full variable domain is DSGVTQTPKHLITATGQRVTLRCSPRSGDLSVYWYQQSLDQGLQFLIQYYNGEERAKGNILERFSAQQFPDLHSELNLSSLELGDSALYFCASSVEADTYNEQFFGPGTRLTVL.

CDR3 amino acids: CSASLHNSPLHF. The CDR3 region has the DNA TGCAGTGCGAGTTTACATAATTCACCCCTCCACTTT. The V gene is TRBV20-1, the J gene TRBJ1-6, with no clear D. Germline V gene lookup returns CDR1 DFQATT and CDR2 SNEGSKA (reference sequence). Trimming took off 6 bases at V and 5 bases at J, with 8 bases between the two ends. The CDR3 has 12 residues.

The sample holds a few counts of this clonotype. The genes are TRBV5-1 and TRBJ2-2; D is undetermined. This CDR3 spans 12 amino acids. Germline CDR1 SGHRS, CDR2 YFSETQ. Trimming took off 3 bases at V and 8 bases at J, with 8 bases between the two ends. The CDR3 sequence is CASSSSGGELFF. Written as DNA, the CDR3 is TGCGCCAGCAGCTCCTCCGGGGGGGAGCTGTTTTTT.

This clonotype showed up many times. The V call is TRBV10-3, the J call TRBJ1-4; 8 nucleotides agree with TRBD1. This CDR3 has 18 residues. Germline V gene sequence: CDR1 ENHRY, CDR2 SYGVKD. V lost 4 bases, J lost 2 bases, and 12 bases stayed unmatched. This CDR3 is CAISASDRGSSTNEKLFF. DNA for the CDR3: TGTGCCATCAGTGCTAGTGACAGGGGCTCGTCGACTAATGAAAAACTGTTTTTT.

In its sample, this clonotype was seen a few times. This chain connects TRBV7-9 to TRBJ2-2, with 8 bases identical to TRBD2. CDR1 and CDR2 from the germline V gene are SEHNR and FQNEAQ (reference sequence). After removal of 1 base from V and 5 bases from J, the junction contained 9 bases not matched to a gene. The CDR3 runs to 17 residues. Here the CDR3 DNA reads TGTGCCAGCAGCTTAGTTGTCCGGGAGGGCCGAACCGGGGAGCTGTTTTTT. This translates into CASSLVVREGRTGELFF.

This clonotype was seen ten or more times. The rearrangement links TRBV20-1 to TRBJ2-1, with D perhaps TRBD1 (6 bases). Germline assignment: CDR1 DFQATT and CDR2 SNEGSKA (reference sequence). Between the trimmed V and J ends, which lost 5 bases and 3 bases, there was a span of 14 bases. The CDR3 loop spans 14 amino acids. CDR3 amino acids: CSALNRAHYNEQFF. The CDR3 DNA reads TGCAGTGCTCTGAACAGGGCCCACTACAATGAGCAGTTCTTC.

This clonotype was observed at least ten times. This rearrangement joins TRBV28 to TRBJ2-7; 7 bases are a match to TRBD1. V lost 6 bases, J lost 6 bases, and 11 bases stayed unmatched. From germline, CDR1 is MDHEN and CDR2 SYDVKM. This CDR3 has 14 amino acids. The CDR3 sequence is CASSPGTVHPEQYF. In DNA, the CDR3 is TGTGCCAGCAGCCCCGGGACAGTCCACCCCGAGCAGTACTTC. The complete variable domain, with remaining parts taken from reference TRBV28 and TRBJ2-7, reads DVKVTQSSRYLVKRTGEKVFLECVQDMDHENMFWYRQDPGLGLRLIYFSYDVKMKEKGDIPEGYSVSREKKERFSLILESASTNQTSMYLCASSPGTVHPEQYFGPGTRLTVT.